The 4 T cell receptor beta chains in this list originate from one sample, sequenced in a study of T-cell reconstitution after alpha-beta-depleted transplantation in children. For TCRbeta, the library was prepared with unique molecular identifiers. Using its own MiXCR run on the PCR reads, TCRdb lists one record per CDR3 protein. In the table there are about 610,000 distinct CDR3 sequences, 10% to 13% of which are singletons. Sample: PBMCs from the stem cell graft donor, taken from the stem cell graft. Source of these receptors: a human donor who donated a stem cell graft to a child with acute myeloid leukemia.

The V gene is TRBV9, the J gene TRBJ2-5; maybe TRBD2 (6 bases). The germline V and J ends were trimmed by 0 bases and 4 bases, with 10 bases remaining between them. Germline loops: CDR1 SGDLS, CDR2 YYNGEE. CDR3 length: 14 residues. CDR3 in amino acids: CASSVEGGPETQYF. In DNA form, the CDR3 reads TGTGCCAGCAGCGTAGAGGGAGGACCAGAGACCCAGTACTTC. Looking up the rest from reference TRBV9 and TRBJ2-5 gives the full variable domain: DSGVTQTPKHLITATGQRVTLRCSPRSGDLSVYWYQQSLDQGLQFLIQYYNGEERAKGNILERFSAQQFPDLHSELNLSSLELGDSALYFCASSVEGGPETQYFGPGTRLLVL.

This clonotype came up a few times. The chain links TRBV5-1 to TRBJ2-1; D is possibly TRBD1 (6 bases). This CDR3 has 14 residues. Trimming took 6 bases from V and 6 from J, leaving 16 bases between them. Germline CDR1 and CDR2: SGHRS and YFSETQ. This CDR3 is CASKGQGIGNEQFF. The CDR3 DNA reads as TGCGCCAGCAAAGGTCAGGGGATAGGCAATGAGCAGTTCTTC.

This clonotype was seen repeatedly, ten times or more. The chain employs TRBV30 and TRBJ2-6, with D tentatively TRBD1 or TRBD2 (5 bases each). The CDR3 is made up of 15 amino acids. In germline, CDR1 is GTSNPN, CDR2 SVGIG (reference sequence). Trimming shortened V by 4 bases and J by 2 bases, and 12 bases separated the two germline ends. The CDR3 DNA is TGTGCCTGGAAGTACGAGGGGACTGGGGCCAACGTCCTGACTTTC. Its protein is CAWKYEGTGANVLTF.

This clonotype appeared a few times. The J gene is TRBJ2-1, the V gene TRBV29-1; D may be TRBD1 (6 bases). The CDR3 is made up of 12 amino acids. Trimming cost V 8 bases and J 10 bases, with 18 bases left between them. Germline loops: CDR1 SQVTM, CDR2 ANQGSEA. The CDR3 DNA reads TGCAGCTCCACACTGGGGGCGGACGAGCAGTTCTTC. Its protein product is CSSTLGADEQFF.